The 6 T cell receptor beta chains below were found in one sample sequenced in a study of T cell repertoires in cytomegalovirus infection. TCRdb redid the calling of the reads with MiXCR, one entry per CDR3 protein. The sample has hundreds of thousands of distinct CDR3 sequences; 20% to 30% are singletons. The sequencing input was CD8+ T cells from PBMCs. These TCRs come from a human donor in good health (CMV status not recorded). Some clones in this sample may be carry-over from other donors' samples.

The chain is built from TRBV7-4 and TRBJ1-5; tentatively, D is TRBD1 (5 bases). The CDR3 extends over 18 amino acids. Trimming stripped 3 bases from V and 2 bases from J, with 20 bases between. Germline CDR1 reads SGHVT; CDR2 reads SQSDAQ. The CDR3 is CASSLARDLGWGNQPQHF. CDR3 DNA sequence: TGTGCCAGCAGCTTGGCCCGGGACTTAGGTTGGGGCAATCAGCCCCAGCATTTT. The entire variable domain, with the rest obtained from reference TRBV7-4 and TRBJ1-5, is as follows: GAGVSQSPRYKVAKRGRDVALRCDSISGHVTLYWYRQTLGQGSEVLTYSQSDAQRDKSGRPSGRFSAERPERSVSTLKIQRTEQGDSAVYLCASSLARDLGWGNQPQHFGDGTRLSIL.

Here the CDR3 reads CASSQDRSGSPYEQYF. The CDR3 nucleotides read TGTGCCAGCAGCCAAGATCGGAGCGGAAGTCCCTACGAGCAGTACTTC. The gene calls are TRBV3-1 and TRBJ2-7; possible D gene TRBD2, 5 bases. Trimming removed 0 bases from V and 2 bases from J, with 14 bases in between. The CDR3 is 16 amino acids. Germline lookup yields CDR1 LGHDT and CDR2 YNNKEL (reference sequence).

CDR3 in amino acids: CAISTGDGEAYSGNTIYF. As DNA, the CDR3 is TGTGCCATCAGTACGGGGGACGGAGAGGCGTACTCTGGAAACACCATATATTTT. The rearrangement links TRBV10-3 to TRBJ1-3; tentative D call: TRBD1 (5 bases). Germline CDR1 ENHRY, CDR2 SYGVKD. Between the trimmed V and J ends, which lost 5 bases and 0 bases, there was a span of 20 bases. The CDR3 runs 18 residues.

In its sample, this clonotype was seen many times. The chain has TRBV14 and TRBJ2-7, with 10 bases aligning to TRBD1. Germline V gives CDR1 SGHDN, CDR2 FVKESK. J was trimmed by 2 bases and V by 4 bases; bases with no gene match: 8. The CDR3 totals 16 residues. The CDR3 loop is CASSRIDRGLPYEQYF. As DNA, the CDR3 is TGTGCCAGCAGCCGAATAGACAGGGGGCTGCCCTACGAGCAGTACTTC. The full variable domain, completed using reference TRBV14 and TRBJ2-7, is EAGVTQFPSHSVIEKGQTVTLRCDPISGHDNLYWYRRVMGKEIKFLLHFVKESKQDESGMPNNRFLAERTGGTYSTLKVQPAELEDSGVYFCASSRIDRGLPYEQYFGPGTRLTVT.

J is TRBJ2-3 and V is TRBV2; perhaps TRBD1 as D (5 bases). The CDR3 is made up of 18 amino acids. The germline CDR1 and CDR2 sequences are SNHLY and FYNNEI. V lost 8 bases to trimming and J lost 1 base, with 25 bases between them. The CDR3 protein is CASLGWPQADTRTDTQYF. The CDR3 DNA follows: TGTGCCAGCCTAGGATGGCCACAGGCCGATACCCGCACAGATACGCAGTATTTT.

This sequence joins TRBV27 and TRBJ2-1, with D perhaps matching TRBD2 (5 bases). Deletions cut 0 bases from V and 6 bases from J, with 15 bases between. Germline V gene data show CDR1 as MNHEY and CDR2 as SMNVEV (reference sequence). The CDR3 runs 16 residues. CDR3 loop: CASSLSRVATGNEQFF. The CDR3 DNA sequence: TGTGCCAGCAGTTTATCGAGAGTAGCGACCGGCAATGAGCAGTTCTTC.